This T cell receptor beta chain was recovered during a study of T cells in Graves' hyperthyroidism and ophthalmopathy. Study-level background: Specimen type is peripheral blood, collected at initial diagnosis prior to any treatment. The study's findings and limits: Blood also held most thyroid clonotypes expanded beyond 0.001.

The CDR3 runs to 14 residues. Trimming removed 7 bases from V and 6 bases from J, with 19 bases in between. Germline V gene data show CDR1 as SNHLY and CDR2 as FYNNEI. TCR beta CDR3 sequences were amplified from RNA transcripts. HTBI primers drove first-round RT-PCR of the TCR CDR3. From the multiplex PCR reads, TCRdb called clonotypes with MiXCR, one entry per CDR3 protein. Of about 290,000 distinct CDR3 sequences listed, approximately 14% are singletons. Source material for PBMCs was over 8 ml fresh peripheral blood. As regards this clonotype: Its specificity is not known.

The chain couples TRBV2 to TRBJ2-7; D may be TRBD2 (6 bases). The sequenced sample consisted of blood. This clonotype was obtained from a woman in her forties or fifties with Graves' hyperthyroidism that later progressed to Graves' ophthalmopathy. The CDR3 DNA follows: TGTGCCAGCATTGCGGGGCCGGTGTTTGGCGAGCAGTACTTC. Amino acid sequence: CASIAGPVFGEQYF.